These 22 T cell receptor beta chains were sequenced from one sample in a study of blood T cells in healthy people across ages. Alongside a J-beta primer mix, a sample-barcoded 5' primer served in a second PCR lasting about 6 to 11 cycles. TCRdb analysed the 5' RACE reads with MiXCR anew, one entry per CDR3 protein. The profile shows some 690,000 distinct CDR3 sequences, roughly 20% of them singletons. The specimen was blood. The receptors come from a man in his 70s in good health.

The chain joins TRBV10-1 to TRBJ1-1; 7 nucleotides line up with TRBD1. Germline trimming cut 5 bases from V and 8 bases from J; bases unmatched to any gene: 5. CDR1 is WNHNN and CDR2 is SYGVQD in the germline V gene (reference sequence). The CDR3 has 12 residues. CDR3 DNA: TGCGCCAGCAGTACTCAGGGGGGCGAAGCTTTCTTT. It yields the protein CASSTQGGEAFF.

CDR3 loop: CASSTQLAGVQETQYF. The CDR3 DNA sequence: TGCGCCAGCAGCACCCAACTAGCGGGGGTTCAAGAGACCCAGTACTTC. This rearrangement joins TRBV5-1 to TRBJ2-5, with 11 bases fitting TRBD2. Germline lookup yields CDR1 SGHRS and CDR2 YFSETQ. Trimming at V came to 4 bases and at J to 2 bases, leaving 7 bases not matched to a gene. The CDR3 has 16 residues.

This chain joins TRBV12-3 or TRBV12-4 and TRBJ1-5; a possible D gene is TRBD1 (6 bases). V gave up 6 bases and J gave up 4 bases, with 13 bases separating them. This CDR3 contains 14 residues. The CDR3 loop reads CASSLNRVNQPQHF. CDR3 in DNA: TGTGCCAGCAGCCTGAACAGGGTAAATCAGCCCCAGCATTTT.

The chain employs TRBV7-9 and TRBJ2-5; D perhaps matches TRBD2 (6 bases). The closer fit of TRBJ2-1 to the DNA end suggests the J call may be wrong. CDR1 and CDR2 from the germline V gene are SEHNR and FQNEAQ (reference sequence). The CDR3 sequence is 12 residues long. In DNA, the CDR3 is TGTGCCAGCAGCTTGAGGGACTTAGAGCAGTTCTTC. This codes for CASSLRDLEQFF.

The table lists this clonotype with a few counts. DNA of the CDR3: TGCAGCGTCCCAAAGGACACGAACACTGAAGCTTTCTTT. Residues: CSVPKDTNTEAFF. The chain joins TRBV29-1 to TRBJ1-1, with D possibly TRBD1 on 5 matching bases. The CDR3 sequence is 13 residues long. Germline assignment: CDR1 SQVTM and CDR2 ANQGSEA. Trimming left V 6 bases short and J 1 base short, with 12 bases between.

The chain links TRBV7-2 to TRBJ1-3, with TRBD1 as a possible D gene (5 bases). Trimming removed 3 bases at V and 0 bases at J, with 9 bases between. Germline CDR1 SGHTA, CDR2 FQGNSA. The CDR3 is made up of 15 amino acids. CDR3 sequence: CASSFGGGSGNTIYF. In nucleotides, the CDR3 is TGTGCCAGCAGCTTTGGGGGTGGCTCTGGAAACACCATATATTTT.

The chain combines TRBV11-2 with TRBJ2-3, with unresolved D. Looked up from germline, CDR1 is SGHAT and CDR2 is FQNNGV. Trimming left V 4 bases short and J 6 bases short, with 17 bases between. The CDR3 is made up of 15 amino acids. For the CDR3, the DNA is TGTGCCAGCAGCTCCTCCCCCGGGCCGGGTGATACGCAGTATTTT. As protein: CASSSSPGPGDTQYF. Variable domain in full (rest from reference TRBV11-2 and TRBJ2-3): EAGVAQSPRYKIIEKRQSVAFWCNPISGHATLYWYQQILGQGPKLLIQFQNNGVVDDSQLPKDRFSAERLKGVDSTLKIQPAKLEDSAVYLCASSSSPGPGDTQYFGPGTRLTVL.

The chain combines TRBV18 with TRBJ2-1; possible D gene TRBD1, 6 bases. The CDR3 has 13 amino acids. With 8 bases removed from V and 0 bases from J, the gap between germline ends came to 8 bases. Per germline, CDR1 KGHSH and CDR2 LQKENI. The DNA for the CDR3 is TGTGCCAGCACACAGGGCTCCTACAATGAGCAGTTCTTC. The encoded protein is CASTQGSYNEQFF.

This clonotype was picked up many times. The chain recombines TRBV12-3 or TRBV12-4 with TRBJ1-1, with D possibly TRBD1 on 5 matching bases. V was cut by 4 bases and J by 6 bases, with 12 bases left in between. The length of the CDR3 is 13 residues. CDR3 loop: CASSYEGFAEAFF. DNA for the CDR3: TGTGCCAGCAGTTATGAGGGGTTCGCTGAAGCTTTCTTT.

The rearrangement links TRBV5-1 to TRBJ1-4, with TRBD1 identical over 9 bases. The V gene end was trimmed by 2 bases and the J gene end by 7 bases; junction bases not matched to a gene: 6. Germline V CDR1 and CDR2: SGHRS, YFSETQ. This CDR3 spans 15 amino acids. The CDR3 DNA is TGCGCCAGCAGCTTTCGGACAGGGGACGGTGAAAAACTGTTTTTT. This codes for CASSFRTGDGEKLFF.

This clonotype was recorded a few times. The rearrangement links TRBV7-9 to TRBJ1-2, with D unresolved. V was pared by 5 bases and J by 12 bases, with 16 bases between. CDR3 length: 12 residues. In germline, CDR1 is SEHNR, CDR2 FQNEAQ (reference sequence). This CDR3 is CASSPAEGGDTF. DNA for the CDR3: TGTGCCAGCAGCCCGGCCGAGGGAGGCGACACCTTC.

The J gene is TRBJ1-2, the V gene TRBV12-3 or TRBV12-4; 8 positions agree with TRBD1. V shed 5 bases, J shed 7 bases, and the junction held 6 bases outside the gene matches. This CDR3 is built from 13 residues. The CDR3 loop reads CASSGQDRAGYTF. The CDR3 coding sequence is TGTGCCAGCAGTGGACAGGACAGGGCTGGCTACACCTTC.

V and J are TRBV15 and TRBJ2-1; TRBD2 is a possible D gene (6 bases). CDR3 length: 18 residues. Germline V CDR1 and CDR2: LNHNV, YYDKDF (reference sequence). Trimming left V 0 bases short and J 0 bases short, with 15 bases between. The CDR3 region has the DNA TGTGCCACCAGCAGAGAAAAGCGGGTAAGGAGCTCCTACAATGAGCAGTTCTTC. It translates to CATSREKRVRSSYNEQFF. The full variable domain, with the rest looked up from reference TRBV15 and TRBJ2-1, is DAMVIQNPRYQVTQFGKPVTLSCSQTLNHNVMYWYQQKSSQAPKLLFHYYDKDFNNEADTPDNFQSRRPNTSFCFLDIRSPGLGDTAMYLCATSREKRVRSSYNEQFFGPGTRLTVL.

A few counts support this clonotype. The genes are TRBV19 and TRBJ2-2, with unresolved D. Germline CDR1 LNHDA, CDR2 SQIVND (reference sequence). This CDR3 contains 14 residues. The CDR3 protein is CAIKWNTNTGELFF. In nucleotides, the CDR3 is TGTGCTATAAAATGGAACACGAACACCGGGGAGCTGTTTTTT.

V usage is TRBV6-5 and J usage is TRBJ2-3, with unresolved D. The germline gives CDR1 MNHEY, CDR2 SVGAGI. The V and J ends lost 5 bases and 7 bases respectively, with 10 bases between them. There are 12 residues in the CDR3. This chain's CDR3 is CASSTSTNTQYF. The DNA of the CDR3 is TGTGCCAGCAGTACCTCCACGAATACGCAGTATTTT.

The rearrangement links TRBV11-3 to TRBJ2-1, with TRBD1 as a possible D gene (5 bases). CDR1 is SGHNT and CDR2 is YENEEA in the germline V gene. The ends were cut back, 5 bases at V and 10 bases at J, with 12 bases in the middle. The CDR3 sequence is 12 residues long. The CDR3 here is CASSDQGTEQFF. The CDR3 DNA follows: TGTGCCAGCAGCGATCAGGGAACCGAGCAGTTCTTC.

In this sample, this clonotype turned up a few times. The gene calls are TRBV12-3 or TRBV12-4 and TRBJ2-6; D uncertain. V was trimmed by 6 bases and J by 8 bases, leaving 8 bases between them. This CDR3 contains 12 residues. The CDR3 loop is CASSLLTNVLTF. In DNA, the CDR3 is TGTGCCAGCAGCCTACTTACCAACGTCCTGACTTTC.

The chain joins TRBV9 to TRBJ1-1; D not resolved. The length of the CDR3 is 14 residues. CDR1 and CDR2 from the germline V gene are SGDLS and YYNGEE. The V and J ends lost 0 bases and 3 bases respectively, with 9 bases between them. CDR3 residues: CASSVDREYTEAFF. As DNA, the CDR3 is TGTGCCAGCAGCGTAGATCGGGAGTACACTGAAGCTTTCTTT.

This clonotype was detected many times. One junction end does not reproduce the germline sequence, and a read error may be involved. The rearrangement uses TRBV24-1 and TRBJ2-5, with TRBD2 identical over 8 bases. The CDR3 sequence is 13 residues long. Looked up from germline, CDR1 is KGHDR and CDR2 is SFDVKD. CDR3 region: CATSDDDAGTRDF. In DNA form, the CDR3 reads TGTGCCACCAGTGACGACGACGCCGGGACTAGGGACTTC.

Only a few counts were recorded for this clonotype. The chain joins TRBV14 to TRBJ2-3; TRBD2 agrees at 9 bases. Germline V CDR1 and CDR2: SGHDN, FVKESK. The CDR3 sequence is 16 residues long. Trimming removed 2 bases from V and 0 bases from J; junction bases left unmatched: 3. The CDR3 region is CASSQTSGYSTDTQYF. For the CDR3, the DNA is TGTGCCAGCAGCCAAACTAGCGGGTACAGCACAGATACGCAGTATTTT.

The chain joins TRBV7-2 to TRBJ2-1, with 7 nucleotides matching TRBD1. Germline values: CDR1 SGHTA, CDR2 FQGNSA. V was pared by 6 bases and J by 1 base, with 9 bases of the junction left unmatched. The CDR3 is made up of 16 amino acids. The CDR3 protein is CASRERTGESYNEQFF. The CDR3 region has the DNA TGTGCCAGCAGGGAACGGACAGGAGAATCCTACAATGAGCAGTTCTTC.

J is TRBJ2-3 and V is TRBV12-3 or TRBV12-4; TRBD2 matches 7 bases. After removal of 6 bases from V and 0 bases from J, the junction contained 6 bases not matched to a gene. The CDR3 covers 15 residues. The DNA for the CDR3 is TGTGCCAGCAGCAGCCTAGCGGAGAGCACAGATACGCAGTATTTT. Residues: CASSSLAESTDTQYF.